Here is one T cell receptor beta chain with its context. Its antigen is unknown. The record originates from a study of cytomegalovirus exposure and HLA in healthy donors. In nominal health when sampled, donors likely had unrecorded immune exposures nonetheless. Between the trimmed V and J ends, which lost 7 bases and 6 bases, there was a span of 15 bases. Germline CDR1 SQVTM, CDR2 ANQGSEA. The CDR3 sequence is 12 residues long. PCR involved 60 Vbeta and 13 Jbeta primers. Assay used: immunoSEQ multiplex PCR; TCRdb lists only in-frame clones, some missing. This table holds approximately 140,000 clones. Study observations and caveats: Equally common other TCR beta chains were less clonally expanded than HLA-associated ones, a later analysis found. TRBV6-2, TRBV6-3 and some other V segments were unresolvable in 87-base-pair reads.

The source of this sequence is a woman younger than 35 in good health and CMV-seronegative. Sequenced input: PBMCs. The chain employs TRBV29-1 and TRBJ1-1; the D gene is possibly TRBD1 (5 bases). The CDR3 DNA reads TGCAGCGCCGCTCTCCAGGGCTCTGAAGCTTTCTTT. Its protein product is CSAALQGSEAFF.